The sequence of this TCR beta chain was determined in a study of T cell changes during pregnancy in multiple sclerosis. Some clones are missing from TCRdb's copy, which holds only in-frame ones; the method was immunoSEQ multiplex PCR. The sample has some 66,000 clones, 91% seen once. This CDR3 contains 14 residues. Trimming left V 4 bases short and J 6 bases short, with 13 bases between. Germline V lookup: CDR1 SGHAT, CDR2 FQNNGV. This receptor was obtained from a female donor with multiple sclerosis, enrolled in a pregnancy study. The chain joins TRBV11-2 to TRBJ1-5; D is possibly TRBD1 (6 bases). This sample comprised CD8+ T cells from peripheral blood mononuclear cells, obtained before pregnancy. The CDR3 nucleotides read TGTGCCAGCAGCTCCACAGGGCCGGGTCAGCCCCAGCATTTT. Its translation is CASSSTGPGQPQHF.